Below are 21 T cell receptor beta chains sequenced from a single sample in a study of blood T cell repertoires in COVID-19. Profiling relied on immunoSEQ multiplex PCR, and the TCRdb table lists in-frame clones only, not all of them. The table records around 140,000 clones, 81% of them present only once. The source material was peripheral blood. The source of these receptors is a woman aged 60-75 years with active or convalescent COVID-19.

The chain has TRBV5-1 and TRBJ2-7, with 7 bases aligning to TRBD2. Per the germline V gene, CDR1 is SGHRS and CDR2 is YFSETQ. Unmatched junction bases numbered 7, after V lost 6 bases and J lost 4 bases. The CDR3 covers 13 residues. The CDR3 loop reads CASTGSGIYEQYF. As DNA, the CDR3 is TGCGCCAGCACCGGCAGCGGGATTTACGAGCAGTACTTC. The full variable domain, its missing parts supplied by reference TRBV5-1 and TRBJ2-7, is KAGVTQTPRYLIKTRGQQVTLSCSPISGHRSVSWYQQTPGQGLQFLFEYFSETQRNKGNFPGRFSGRQFSNSRSEMNVSTLELGDSALYLCASTGSGIYEQYFGPGTRLTVT.

The rearrangement links TRBV7-2 to TRBJ2-2, with a weak D call TRBD2 (6 bases). The CDR3 covers 13 residues. Germline V gives CDR1 SGHTA, CDR2 FQGNSA. V gave up 4 bases and J gave up 5 bases, with 8 bases separating them. The DNA for the CDR3 is TGTGCCAGCAGCTCCGGGGGAACCGGGGAGCTGTTTTTT. Translation: CASSSGGTGELFF.

CDR3 in DNA: TGTGCCAGCTCACCAGACGGCGGAAACTCCCTTGGTGAGCAGTTCTTC. Encoded protein: CASSPDGGNSLGEQFF. The chain carries TRBV18 and TRBJ2-1, with no clear D. This CDR3 spans 16 amino acids. CDR1 KGHSH and CDR2 LQKENI come from the germline V gene. Trimming left V 2 bases short and J 9 bases short, with 20 bases between.

The CDR3 region has the DNA TGCGCCAGCAAAGACTCTGCAACTAATGAAAAACTGTTTTTT. Translating it yields CASKDSATNEKLFF. The V and J genes are TRBV10-2 and TRBJ1-4; D gene unclear. CDR3 length: 14 residues. Deletions cut 7 bases from V and 0 bases from J, with 9 bases between. Germline loops: CDR1 WSHSY, CDR2 SAAADI.

This rearrangement joins TRBV2 to TRBJ2-5; 7 positions match TRBD2. CDR3 length: 11 residues. Germline CDR1 SNHLY, CDR2 FYNNEI. Germline trimming cut 8 bases from V and 4 bases from J; bases unmatched to any gene: 1. The CDR3 region is CASVAGETQYF. CDR3 DNA: TGTGCCAGCGTAGCGGGAGAGACCCAGTACTTC.

This clone was seen just once. The V and J genes are TRBV7-9 and TRBJ2-3; the match to TRBD2 covers 15 bases. Germline V gene data show CDR1 as SEHNR and CDR2 as FQNEAQ (reference sequence). This CDR3 comprises 15 residues. After removal of 5 bases from V and 5 bases from J, the junction contained 2 bases not matched to a gene. CDR3 in DNA: TGTGCCAGCAGCCGGACTAGCGGGGGGGAAGATACGCAGTATTTT. This codes for CASSRTSGGEDTQYF.

This sequence joins TRBV5-4 and TRBJ1-1; 8 nucleotides line up with TRBD1. CDR3 length: 15 residues. The germline V gene encodes CDR1 SGHNT and CDR2 YYREEE (reference sequence). V lost 2 bases, J lost 1 base, and 4 bases stayed unmatched. CDR3 bases: TGTGCCAGCAGCTTTCCGGGACAGGCGAACACTGAAGCTTTCTTT. As protein: CASSFPGQANTEAFF.

Only a few counts were recorded for this clone. The sample holds other DNA sequences that translate to the same CDR3. This chain links TRBV5-5 with TRBJ1-1, with D hard to call. The germline gives CDR1 SGHKS, CDR2 YYEKEE (reference sequence). This CDR3 is 14 amino acids long. V was trimmed by 0 bases and J by 0 bases, leaving 6 bases between them. The CDR3 DNA is TGTGCCAGCAGCTTGGAGAGGGTGAACACTGAAGCTTTCTTT. Its translation is CASSLERVNTEAFF.

The chain is built from TRBV2 and TRBJ2-5; tentative D call: TRBD1 (5 bases). Trimming removed 8 bases at V and 5 bases at J, with 18 bases between. This CDR3 has 14 residues. Germline CDR1 is SNHLY and CDR2 is FYNNEI. DNA of the CDR3: TGTGCCAGCCGGGCAGGGATTAGTGGGGAGACCCAGTACTTC. Translated, it gives CASRAGISGETQYF.

The chain combines TRBV12-3 or TRBV12-4 with TRBJ1-1; D call uncertain. This CDR3 spans 12 amino acids. V dropped 6 bases and J dropped 3 bases, with 8 bases sitting between them. CDR3 DNA sequence: TGTGCCAGCAGGGGGAGTTACACTGAAGCTTTCTTT. Protein sequence: CASRGSYTEAFF.

This chain connects TRBV3-1 (or the pseudogene TRBV3-2) to TRBJ2-1, with D possibly TRBD1 on 8 matching bases. This CDR3 is 15 amino acids long. The V gene's germline CDR1 is LGHDT and CDR2 YNNKEL (reference sequence). V was pared by 4 bases and J by 7 bases, with 17 bases between. The CDR3 DNA sequence: TGTGCCAGCAGCCTTGGGACAGGACTAGGGAATGAGCAGTTCTTC. The encoded protein is CASSLGTGLGNEQFF.

The sample holds many counts of this clone. The chain combines TRBV3-1 (or the pseudogene TRBV3-2) with TRBJ2-5, with 14 bases lining up with TRBD2. The V gene end was trimmed by 5 bases and the J gene end by 0 bases; junction bases not matched to a gene: 5. Germline V lookup: CDR1 LGHDT, CDR2 YNNKEL (reference sequence). The CDR3 totals 17 residues. In DNA form, the CDR3 reads TGTGCCAGCAGCTCCCGACTAGCGGGGGGGTACCAAGAGACCCAGTACTTC. It specifies CASSSRLAGGYQETQYF.

For this clone: This CDR3 is also generated by other DNA sequences in the sample. This sequence joins TRBV28 and TRBJ2-1, with 8 bases that match TRBD2. Germline CDR1 and CDR2: MDHEN and SYDVKM. Losses at the gene ends were 6 bases for V and 5 bases for J; bases not matched to a gene: 30. The length of the CDR3 is 22 residues. CDR3 protein: CASRFPSRVRRGVGRENNEQFF. The CDR3, as DNA: TGTGCCAGCAGGTTTCCATCCCGGGTGCGGCGGGGGGTGGGGCGGGAGAACAATGAGCAGTTCTTC.

V and J are TRBV28 and TRBJ1-6; the match to TRBD1 covers 7 bases. Germline V gene data show CDR1 as MDHEN and CDR2 as SYDVKM. This CDR3 contains 15 residues. Losses at the gene ends were 5 bases for V and 8 bases for J; bases not matched to a gene: 9. CDR3 nucleotides: TGTGCCAGCAGTGCTCCGGGCCAGGGGGATTCACCCCTCCACTTT. Its translation: CASSAPGQGDSPLHF.

The gene calls are TRBV29-1 and TRBJ2-7; 11 bases line up with TRBD2. The V segment lost 6 bases and the J segment 4 bases; nucleotides outside the gene matches: 11. This CDR3 is built from 15 residues. The V gene's germline CDR1 is SQVTM and CDR2 ANQGSEA. CDR3 sequence (DNA): TGCAGCGTCACCGAGGGACTAGCGGAGACTTACGAGCAGTACTTC. Translation gives CSVTEGLAETYEQYF.

The chain links TRBV9 to TRBJ2-2, with TRBD2 identical over 13 bases. The CDR3 runs to 18 residues. The germline CDR1 and CDR2 sequences are SGDLS and YYNGEE. The V segment lost 1 base and the J segment 4 bases; nucleotides outside the gene matches: 7. The CDR3 DNA reads TGTGCCAGCAGCGTAACTTGGACTAGCGGGAGCCGCACCGGGGAGCTGTTTTTT. This encodes CASSVTWTSGSRTGELFF.

This clone was seen at least ten times. Here the CDR3 reads CASSQGLAGLYRELFF. Here the CDR3 DNA reads TGTGCCAGCAGCCAGGGACTAGCGGGACTTTACAGGGAGCTGTTTTTT. The rearrangement joins TRBV3-1 (or the pseudogene TRBV3-2) to TRBJ2-2, with TRBD2 identical over 13 bases. Germline V gene data show CDR1 as LGHDT and CDR2 as YNNKEL (reference sequence). The CDR3 totals 16 residues. Trimming at V came to 3 bases and at J to 9 bases, leaving 7 bases not matched to a gene.

The rearrangement joins TRBV12-3 or TRBV12-4 to TRBJ2-5; TRBD2 might be the D (5 bases). The CDR3 contains 12 residues. Trimming cost V 6 bases and J 8 bases, with 13 bases left between them. CDR3: CASSPSSGTQYF. CDR3 DNA: TGTGCCAGCAGCCCCTCGAGCGGCACCCAGTACTTC.

This clone was recorded only once. The chain has TRBV7-8 and TRBJ1-4; a weak D match, TRBD1 (5 bases). The CDR3 runs 14 residues. V was pared by 8 bases and J by 4 bases, with 14 bases between. Germline V gene data show CDR1 as SGHVS and CDR2 as FQNEAQ. CDR3 in amino acids: CASHRGTGNEKLFF. The DNA for the CDR3 is TGTGCCAGCCACCGGGGGACGGGTAATGAAAAACTGTTTTTT.

This clone was detected once. V usage is TRBV5-1 and J usage is TRBJ2-5; 11 bases fit TRBD1. V shed 4 bases, J shed 2 bases, and the junction held 7 bases outside the gene matches. The CDR3 is made up of 16 amino acids. Germline lookup yields CDR1 SGHRS and CDR2 YFSETQ. The CDR3 DNA is TGCGCCAGCAGCCTTGGACAGGGGGCCGGGCAAGAGACCCAGTACTTC. Protein sequence: CASSLGQGAGQETQYF. The variable domain in full, completed from reference TRBV5-1 and TRBJ2-5, reads KAGVTQTPRYLIKTRGQQVTLSCSPISGHRSVSWYQQTPGQGLQFLFEYFSETQRNKGNFPGRFSGRQFSNSRSEMNVSTLELGDSALYLCASSLGQGAGQETQYFGPGTRLLVL.

The genes are TRBV2 and TRBJ1-1, with D possibly being TRBD1 (5 bases). The germline V gene encodes CDR1 SNHLY and CDR2 FYNNEI. This CDR3 is 14 amino acids long. V was trimmed by 6 bases and J by 6 bases, leaving 17 bases between them. This CDR3 reads CASSPSGGDAEAFF. The CDR3 region has the DNA TGTGCCAGCAGCCCGTCGGGGGGGGACGCTGAAGCTTTCTTT. Looking up the rest from reference TRBV2 and TRBJ1-1 gives the full variable domain: EPEVTQTPSHQVTQMGQEVILRCVPISNHLYFYWYRQILGQKVEFLVSFYNNEISEKSEIFDDQFSVERPDGSNFTLKIRSTKLEDSAMYFCASSPSGGDAEAFFGQGTRLTVV.